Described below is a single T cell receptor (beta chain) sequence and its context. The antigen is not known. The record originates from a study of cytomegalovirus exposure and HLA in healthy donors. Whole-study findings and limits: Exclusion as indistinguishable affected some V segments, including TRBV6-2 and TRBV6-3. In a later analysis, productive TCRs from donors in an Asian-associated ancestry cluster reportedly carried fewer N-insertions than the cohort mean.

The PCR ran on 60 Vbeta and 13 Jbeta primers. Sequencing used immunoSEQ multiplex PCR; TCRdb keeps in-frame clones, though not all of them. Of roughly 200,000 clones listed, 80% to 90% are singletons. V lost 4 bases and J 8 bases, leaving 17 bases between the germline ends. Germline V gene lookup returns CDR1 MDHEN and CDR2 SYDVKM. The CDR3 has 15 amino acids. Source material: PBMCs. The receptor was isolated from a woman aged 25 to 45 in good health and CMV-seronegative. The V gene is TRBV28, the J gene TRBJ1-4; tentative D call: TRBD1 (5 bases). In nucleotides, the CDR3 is TGTGCCAGCAGTTCGCAGGGATCTGAGCCGGAAAAACTGTTTTTT. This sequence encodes CASSSQGSEPEKLFF.